The 2 T cell receptor beta chains below all came from one sample that was sequenced in a study of CD8 T cells in ankylosing spondylitis. TCRdb reanalysed the 5' RACE reads using MiXCR and keeps one entry per CDR3 protein. The repertoire includes roughly 150,000 distinct CDR3 sequences, roughly a third of them detected once, and 6% sits in the top ten. The sample taken for sequencing was synovial fluid, either unsorted or a sorted T cell fraction (not recorded which). All receptors derive from a male donor with ankylosing spondylitis.

This clonotype was counted at least ten times. This chain joins TRBV7-9 and TRBJ2-3, with 8 bases that match TRBD1. V lost 5 bases, J lost 9 bases, and 10 bases stayed unmatched. This CDR3 has 14 residues. The germline V gene has CDR1 SEHNR and CDR2 FQNEAQ (reference sequence). Here the CDR3 DNA reads TGTGCCAGCAGCCCAGATGGACAGGGTCGCACGCAGTATTTT. Translation: CASSPDGQGRTQYF.

The chain uses TRBV10-2 and TRBJ1-6, with 9 positions matching TRBD1. Per germline, CDR1 WSHSY and CDR2 SAAADI. This CDR3 contains 14 residues. The V and J ends lost 6 bases and 10 bases, in that order; junction bases with no gene match: 7. In nucleotides, the CDR3 is TGCGCCAGCAGAGACGGGACAGGGTGGTCACCCCTCCACTTT. Translating it yields CASRDGTGWSPLHF.